This record covers a single T cell receptor (beta chain). Its antigen has not been determined. No base quality values were provided; no much bigger clone lies one nucleotide off. This sample's time point label indicates: persistent/refractory GD, antithyroid drugs over 5 years with positive TRAb. RNA was extracted from PBMCs in TRIzol for both TCR sequencing and RNA sequencing. The diagnosis of Graves' disease was made according to American Thyroid Association guidelines. The patients came from an endocrinology department in Xi'an, China. Each patient gave approximately 9.7 milliliters of peripheral blood, collected in an EDTA anticoagulant tube. Ficoll Paque Plus density gradient separation was used to isolate PBMCs, and no further T cell sorting was performed. An Agilent 2100 Bioanalyzer and agarose gel were used to assess RNA quality, and a NanoDrop 2000 was used to measure RNA concentration. This specimen belongs to a study of regulatory T cells in long-lasting Graves disease listed by TCRdb under 2021. Turning to the overall study: To count as having persistent Graves' disease, a patient had to have received antithyroid drug treatment for over 5 years with TSH receptor autoantibodies remaining persistently positive. Peripheral blood TCR sequencing and RNA sequencing compared persistent Graves' disease patients with newly diagnosed Graves' disease patients. The study took place in China and was registered as a clinical trial. A total of roughly 35 samples underwent TCR sequencing: roughly 13 from persistent and some 20 from newly diagnosed Graves' disease patients. Persistent Graves' disease patients in the clinical cohort had taken antithyroid drugs for roughly ten years on average. What the research found in general, with its limitations: The study examined only peripheral blood because the primary lesion, thyroid tissue, could not be accessed. Only the TCR beta chain was sequenced and analyzed. More public clonotypes were shared among persistent patients (under 3,000) than among newly diagnosed patients (966). Persistent disease showed preferential use of TRBV28, TRBJ1-2 and TRBJ2-5, whereas newly diagnosed disease favored TRBV20-1 and TRBJ2-1. The small sample size was acknowledged by the authors as a limitation that may reduce accuracy. Persistent Graves' disease patients showed lower TCR Shannon entropy and fewer highly expanded clones than newly diagnosed patients, suggesting clonal expansion.

The library was built by means of multiplex PCR. The instrument given in TCRdb is Illumina HiSeq 4000. TCR beta libraries were built with iRepertoire HTBI primers and Arm-PCR amplification of CDR3 regions. Before sequencing, the PCR products underwent gel purification. In the original analysis: Gene usage analysis of CDR3 amino acid clonotypes relied on the approximately 62 TRBV and 13 to 15 TRBJ segments identified across samples. Filtered high-quality paired reads were merged into contigs using COPE and FqMerger. BLAST was used to align contigs to the IMGT TRBV, TRBD and TRBJ reference genes, and CDR3 was defined following IMGT. Any clonotype with a frequency above 0.1% was classified as a highly expanded clone. Repertoire diversity was measured by Shannon entropy, and V-J evenness by the Gini coefficient. Clonotypes shared by more than one individual were considered public. TCRdb redid the processing of the public reads, applying fastp at Q25 and MiXCR, and retained in-frame beta chains. Each CDR3 protein gets just one entry, which takes the most common genes and DNA from the rows behind it. For this entry, the V and J calls and clone size follow TCRdb and not the study's own pipeline. A total of roughly 300,000 distinct CDR3 sequences appear in this sample, approximately 20% of them only once. The ten most abundant clones make up around three fifths of the sample.

The CDR3 spans 16 residues, from the cysteine through the phenylalanine. Only the CDR3 DNA stays, 48 bases, in frame from base 1. V loses 1 base, J loses 2 bases, and the germline ends lie 16 bases apart. CDR1 is given as SGHDT and CDR2 as YYEEEE, both from the germline V gene. This TCR was recovered from a female donor with Graves disease. The sequence is built from TRBV5-6 and TRBJ2-7; matching of 6 bases hints at TRBD1 as the D gene. The sequences come from peripheral blood mononuclear cells (PBMCs), collected when the disease was refractory, from a patient treated with antithyroid drugs. The CDR3 corresponds to CASSLRPGQLPYEQYF. The DNA is as follows: TGTGCCAGCAGCTTGCGTCCGGGACAACTACCCTACGAGCAGTACTTC.